Described below is a single TCR beta chain sequence and its context. Its cognate antigen is unknown. This record belongs to a study of cytomegalovirus exposure and HLA in healthy donors. Regarding the study as a whole: Per published reports, the classifier diagnosed cytomegalovirus status with high specificity and sensitivity. When analyzed later, a missense DCLRE1C variant was found to be linked to TCR beta V- and J-gene trimming.

PCR employed 60 Vbeta and 13 Jbeta primers. Data came from immunoSEQ multiplex PCR; TCRdb stores just in-frame clones and leaves some out. The sample holds more than 140,000 clones, around 79% seen once. The V and J ends lost 8 bases and 5 bases respectively, with 10 bases between them. This CDR3 is built from 12 residues. Germline V CDR1 and CDR2: MNHNS, SASEGT. The sequence was collected from a man aged 25-45 years in good health and CMV-seropositive. Material: PBMCs. V is TRBV6-1 and J is TRBJ2-1; D uncertain. CDR3 loop: CASATYDNEQFF. As DNA, the CDR3 is TGTGCCAGCGCCACTTATGACAATGAGCAGTTCTTC.